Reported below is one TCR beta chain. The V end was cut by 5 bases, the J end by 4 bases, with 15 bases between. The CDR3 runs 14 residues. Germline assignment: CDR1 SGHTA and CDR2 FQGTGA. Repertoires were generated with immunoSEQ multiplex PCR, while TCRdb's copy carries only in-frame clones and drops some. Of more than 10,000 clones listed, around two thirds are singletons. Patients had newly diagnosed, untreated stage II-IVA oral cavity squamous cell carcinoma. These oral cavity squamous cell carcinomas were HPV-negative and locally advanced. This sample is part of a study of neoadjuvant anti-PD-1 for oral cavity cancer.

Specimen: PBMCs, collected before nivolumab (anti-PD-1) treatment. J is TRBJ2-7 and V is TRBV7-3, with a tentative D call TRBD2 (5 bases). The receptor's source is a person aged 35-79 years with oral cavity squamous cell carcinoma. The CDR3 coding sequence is TGTGCCAGCAGCCGCGTAGCGTTGGGATACGAGCAGTACTTC. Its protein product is CASSRVALGYEQYF.